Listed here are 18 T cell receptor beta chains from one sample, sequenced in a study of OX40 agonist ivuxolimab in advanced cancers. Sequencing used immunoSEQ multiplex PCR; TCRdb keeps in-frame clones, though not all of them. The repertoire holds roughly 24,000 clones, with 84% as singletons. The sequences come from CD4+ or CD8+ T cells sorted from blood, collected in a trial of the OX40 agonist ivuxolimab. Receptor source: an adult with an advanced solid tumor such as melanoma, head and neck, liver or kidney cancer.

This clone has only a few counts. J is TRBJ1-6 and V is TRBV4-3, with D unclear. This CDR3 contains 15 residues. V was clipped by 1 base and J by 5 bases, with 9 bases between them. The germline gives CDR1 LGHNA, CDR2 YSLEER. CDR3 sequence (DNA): TGCGCCAGCAGCCAAGCGGACCTAAATAATTCACCCCTCCACTTT. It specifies CASSQADLNNSPLHF.

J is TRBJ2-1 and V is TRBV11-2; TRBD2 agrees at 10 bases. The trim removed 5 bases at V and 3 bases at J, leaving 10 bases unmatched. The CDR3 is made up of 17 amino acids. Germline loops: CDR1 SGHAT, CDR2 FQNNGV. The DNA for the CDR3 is TGTGCCAGCAGCCCCCTAAGCGGGAGGGCCCTCTACAATGAGCAGTTCTTC. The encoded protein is CASSPLSGRALYNEQFF.

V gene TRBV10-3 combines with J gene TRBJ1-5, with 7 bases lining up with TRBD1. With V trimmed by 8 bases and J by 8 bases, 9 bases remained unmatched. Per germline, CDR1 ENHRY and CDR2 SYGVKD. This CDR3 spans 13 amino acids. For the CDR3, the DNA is TGTGCCATCGGGGGGACAGCGAGGGAGCCCCAGCATTTT. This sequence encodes CAIGGTAREPQHF.

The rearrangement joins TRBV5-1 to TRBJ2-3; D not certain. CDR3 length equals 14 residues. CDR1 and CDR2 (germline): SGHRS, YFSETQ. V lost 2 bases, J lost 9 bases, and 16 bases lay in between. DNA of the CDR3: TGCGCCAGCAGCTTAAGCCAGGCCTCGCAAACGCAGTATTTT. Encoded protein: CASSLSQASQTQYF.

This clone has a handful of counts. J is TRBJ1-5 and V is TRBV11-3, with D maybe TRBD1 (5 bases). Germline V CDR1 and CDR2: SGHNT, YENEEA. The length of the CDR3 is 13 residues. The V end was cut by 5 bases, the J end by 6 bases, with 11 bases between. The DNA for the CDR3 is TGTGCCAGCAGCCGGGACGGCGTTCAGCCCCAGCATTTT. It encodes CASSRDGVQPQHF.

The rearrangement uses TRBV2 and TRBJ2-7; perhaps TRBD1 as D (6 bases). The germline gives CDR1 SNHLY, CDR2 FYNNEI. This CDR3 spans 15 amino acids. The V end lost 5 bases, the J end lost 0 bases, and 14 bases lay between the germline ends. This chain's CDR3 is CASSTGQPISYEQYF. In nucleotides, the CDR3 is TGTGCCAGCAGTACCGGACAGCCGATCTCCTACGAGCAGTACTTC.

The CDR3 is CSVRDSLYEQYF. The DNA for the CDR3 is TGCAGCGTCCGGGACAGCCTCTACGAGCAGTACTTC. The chain joins TRBV29-1 to TRBJ2-7; 7 bases are a match to TRBD1. Germline-derived CDR1 and CDR2 are SQVTM and ANQGSEA. The CDR3 sequence is 12 residues long. V was pared by 6 bases and J by 3 bases, with 5 bases of the junction left unmatched.

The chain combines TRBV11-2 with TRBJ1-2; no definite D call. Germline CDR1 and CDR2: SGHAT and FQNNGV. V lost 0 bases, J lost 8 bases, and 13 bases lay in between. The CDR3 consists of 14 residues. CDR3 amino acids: CASSLEPGSQGYTF. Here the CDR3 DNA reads TGTGCCAGCAGCTTAGAGCCAGGATCCCAGGGCTACACCTTC.

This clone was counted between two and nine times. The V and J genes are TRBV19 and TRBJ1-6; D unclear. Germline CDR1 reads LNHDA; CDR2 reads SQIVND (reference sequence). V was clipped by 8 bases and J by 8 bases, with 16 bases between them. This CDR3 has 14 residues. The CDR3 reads CASGVGPLDSPLHF. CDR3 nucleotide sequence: TGTGCCAGTGGGGTAGGTCCCCTCGATTCACCCCTCCACTTT.

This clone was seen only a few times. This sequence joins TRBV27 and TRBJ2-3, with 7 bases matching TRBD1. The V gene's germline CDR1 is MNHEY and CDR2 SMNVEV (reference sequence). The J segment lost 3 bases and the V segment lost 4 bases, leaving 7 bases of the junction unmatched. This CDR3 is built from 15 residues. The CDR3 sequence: CASSSSRTGTDTQYF. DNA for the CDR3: TGTGCCAGCAGTTCCTCACGGACAGGAACAGATACGCAGTATTTT.

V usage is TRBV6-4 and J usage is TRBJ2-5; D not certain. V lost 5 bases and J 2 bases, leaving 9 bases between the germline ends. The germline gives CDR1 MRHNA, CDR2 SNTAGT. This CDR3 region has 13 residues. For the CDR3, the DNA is TGTGCCAGCAGTCGCTGGGGACAAGAGACCCAGTACTTC. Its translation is CASSRWGQETQYF.

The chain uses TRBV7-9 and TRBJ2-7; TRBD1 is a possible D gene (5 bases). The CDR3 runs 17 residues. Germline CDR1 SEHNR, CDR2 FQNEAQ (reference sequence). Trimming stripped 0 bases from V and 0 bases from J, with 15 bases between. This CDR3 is CASSLAVPTDISYEQYF. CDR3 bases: TGTGCCAGCAGCTTAGCGGTGCCGACGGACATCTCCTACGAGCAGTACTTC.

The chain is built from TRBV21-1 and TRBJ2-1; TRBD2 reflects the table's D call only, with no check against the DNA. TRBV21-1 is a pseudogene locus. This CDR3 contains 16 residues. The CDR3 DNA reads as TGTGCCAGCAGCGCTTCGACTAGCGGGACCTACAATGAGCAGTTCTTC. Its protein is CASSASTSGTYNEQFF.

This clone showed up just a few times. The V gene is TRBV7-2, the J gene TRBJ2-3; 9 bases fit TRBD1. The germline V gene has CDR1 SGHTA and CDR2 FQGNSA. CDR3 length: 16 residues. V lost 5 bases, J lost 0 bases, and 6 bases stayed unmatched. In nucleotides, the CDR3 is TGTGCCAGCAGCCCCCGACAGGGGGGGAGCACAGATACGCAGTATTTT. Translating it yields CASSPRQGGSTDTQYF.

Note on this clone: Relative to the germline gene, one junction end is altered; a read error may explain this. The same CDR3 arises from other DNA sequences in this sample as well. CDR3 residues: CASRAQEQYGYTF. CDR3 sequence (DNA): TGCGCCAGCAGGGCGCAGGAACAGTATGGCTACACCTTC. The gene calls are TRBV7-9 and TRBJ1-2; TRBD1 is a possible D gene (5 bases). The germline V gene encodes CDR1 SEHNR and CDR2 FQNEAQ (reference sequence). CDR3 size: 13 residues.

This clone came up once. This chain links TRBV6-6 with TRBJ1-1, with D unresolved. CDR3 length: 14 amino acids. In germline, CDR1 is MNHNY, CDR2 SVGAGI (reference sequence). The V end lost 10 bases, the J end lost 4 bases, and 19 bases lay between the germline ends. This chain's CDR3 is CATYRPGSGTEAFF. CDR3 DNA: TGTGCCACCTACCGACCGGGGTCGGGCACTGAAGCTTTCTTT.

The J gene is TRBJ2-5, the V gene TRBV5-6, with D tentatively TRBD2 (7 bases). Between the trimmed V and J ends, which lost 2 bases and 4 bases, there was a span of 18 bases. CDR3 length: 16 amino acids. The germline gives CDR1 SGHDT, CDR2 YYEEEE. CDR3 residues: CASSFATPGGRETQYF. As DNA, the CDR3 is TGTGCCAGCAGCTTTGCTACTCCGGGGGGCCGAGAGACCCAGTACTTC.

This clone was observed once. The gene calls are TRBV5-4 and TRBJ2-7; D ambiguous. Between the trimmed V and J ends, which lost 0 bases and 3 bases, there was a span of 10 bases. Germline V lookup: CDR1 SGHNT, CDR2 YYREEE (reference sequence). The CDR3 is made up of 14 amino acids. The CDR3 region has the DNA TGTGCCAGCAGCTTGGGATCAAATAACTACGAGCAGTACTTC. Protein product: CASSLGSNNYEQYF.